The source of this TCR beta chain is a study of OX40 agonist ivuxolimab in advanced cancers. The study, taken as a whole, reports: Among T cells, CD8+ cells averaged more expanded clones than CD4+ cells.

Blood draws occurred at baseline, cycle 4 day 1, and cycle 7 day 1. The CDR3 sequence is 15 residues long. V was pared by 5 bases and J by 7 bases, with 15 bases between. Germline V CDR1 and CDR2: SGHAT, FQNNGV. Using immunoSEQ multiplex PCR, the repertoire was profiled, and TCRdb retains in-frame clones only, with some absent. The sample includes roughly 96,000 clones, about 84% of them seen just once. Points on this clone: Its antigen is unidentified.

This receptor was obtained from an adult with an advanced solid tumor such as melanoma, head and neck, liver or kidney cancer. This sample comprised CD4+ or CD8+ T cells sorted from blood, obtained in a trial of the OX40 agonist ivuxolimab. The V call is TRBV11-2, the J call TRBJ1-6; possible D gene TRBD1, 5 bases. The CDR3 reads CASSQPDSQNSPLHF. The CDR3 DNA reads as TGTGCCAGCAGCCAACCCGACAGCCAGAATTCACCCCTCCACTTT.